The present TCR beta chain was sequenced within a study of regulatory T cells in long-lasting Graves disease. Study results and caveats: Gene preferences differed: TRBV28, TRBJ1-2, TRBJ2-5 in persistent cases. Persistent Graves' disease cases displayed lower TCR diversity than newly diagnosed ones.

In the case of this clonotype: Its antigen is currently unknown.

In building TCR beta libraries, iRepertoire HTBI primers were used together with Arm-PCR of CDR3 regions. TCRdb reprocessed the multiplex PCR reads with MiXCR, giving one entry per CDR3 protein. The sample includes about 620,000 distinct CDR3 sequences, about 15% of them seen just once. Time point given: newly diagnosed GD, antithyroid drugs for less than 3 months. PBMCs provided the RNA from which the TCR library was made. Germline V lookup: CDR1 LNHDA, CDR2 SQIVND (reference sequence). The V gene lost 2 bases and the J gene lost 6 bases, with 8 bases spanning the gap. CDR3 size: 12 residues. These data were likewise used in another study, on T cells in Graves' hyperthyroidism and ophthalmopathy. In that study: Primed by the HTBI set, a first-round RT-PCR was run on the TCR CDR3. By a 13 V-J model, ophthalmopathy was set apart from stable hyperthyroidism.

The TCR originated in a woman aged 30 to 39 with Graves disease. The chain employs TRBV19 and TRBJ2-7; D not certain. The source material was peripheral blood mononuclear cells (PBMCs), sampled at new diagnosis, from a patient treated with antithyroid drugs. CDR3 amino acids: CASSIKGGEQYF. In DNA form, the CDR3 reads TGTGCCAGTAGTATAAAAGGCGGCGAGCAGTACTTC.